The clone carrying this TCR beta chain has just one count. Assay used: immunoSEQ multiplex PCR; TCRdb lists only in-frame clones, some missing. This table has around 90,000 clones, about 90% appearing once. This entry comes from a study of T cell responses to AZD1222 COVID-19 vaccine. Here the sequenced sample was peripheral blood, taken on day 0 of MenACWY control vaccination. The clonotype was recovered from an adult in good health.

The CDR3 region has the DNA TGTGCCAGCAGTTTATCGGCGGGACTAGCGGGGGGGCTCGATACGCAGTATTTT. It translates to CASSLSAGLAGGLDTQYF. V is TRBV27 and J is TRBJ2-3, with 16 bases that match TRBD2. Germline assignment: CDR1 MNHEY and CDR2 SMNVEV (reference sequence). This CDR3 is built from 18 residues. V lost 0 bases and J lost 6; bases outside the gene matches: 6.